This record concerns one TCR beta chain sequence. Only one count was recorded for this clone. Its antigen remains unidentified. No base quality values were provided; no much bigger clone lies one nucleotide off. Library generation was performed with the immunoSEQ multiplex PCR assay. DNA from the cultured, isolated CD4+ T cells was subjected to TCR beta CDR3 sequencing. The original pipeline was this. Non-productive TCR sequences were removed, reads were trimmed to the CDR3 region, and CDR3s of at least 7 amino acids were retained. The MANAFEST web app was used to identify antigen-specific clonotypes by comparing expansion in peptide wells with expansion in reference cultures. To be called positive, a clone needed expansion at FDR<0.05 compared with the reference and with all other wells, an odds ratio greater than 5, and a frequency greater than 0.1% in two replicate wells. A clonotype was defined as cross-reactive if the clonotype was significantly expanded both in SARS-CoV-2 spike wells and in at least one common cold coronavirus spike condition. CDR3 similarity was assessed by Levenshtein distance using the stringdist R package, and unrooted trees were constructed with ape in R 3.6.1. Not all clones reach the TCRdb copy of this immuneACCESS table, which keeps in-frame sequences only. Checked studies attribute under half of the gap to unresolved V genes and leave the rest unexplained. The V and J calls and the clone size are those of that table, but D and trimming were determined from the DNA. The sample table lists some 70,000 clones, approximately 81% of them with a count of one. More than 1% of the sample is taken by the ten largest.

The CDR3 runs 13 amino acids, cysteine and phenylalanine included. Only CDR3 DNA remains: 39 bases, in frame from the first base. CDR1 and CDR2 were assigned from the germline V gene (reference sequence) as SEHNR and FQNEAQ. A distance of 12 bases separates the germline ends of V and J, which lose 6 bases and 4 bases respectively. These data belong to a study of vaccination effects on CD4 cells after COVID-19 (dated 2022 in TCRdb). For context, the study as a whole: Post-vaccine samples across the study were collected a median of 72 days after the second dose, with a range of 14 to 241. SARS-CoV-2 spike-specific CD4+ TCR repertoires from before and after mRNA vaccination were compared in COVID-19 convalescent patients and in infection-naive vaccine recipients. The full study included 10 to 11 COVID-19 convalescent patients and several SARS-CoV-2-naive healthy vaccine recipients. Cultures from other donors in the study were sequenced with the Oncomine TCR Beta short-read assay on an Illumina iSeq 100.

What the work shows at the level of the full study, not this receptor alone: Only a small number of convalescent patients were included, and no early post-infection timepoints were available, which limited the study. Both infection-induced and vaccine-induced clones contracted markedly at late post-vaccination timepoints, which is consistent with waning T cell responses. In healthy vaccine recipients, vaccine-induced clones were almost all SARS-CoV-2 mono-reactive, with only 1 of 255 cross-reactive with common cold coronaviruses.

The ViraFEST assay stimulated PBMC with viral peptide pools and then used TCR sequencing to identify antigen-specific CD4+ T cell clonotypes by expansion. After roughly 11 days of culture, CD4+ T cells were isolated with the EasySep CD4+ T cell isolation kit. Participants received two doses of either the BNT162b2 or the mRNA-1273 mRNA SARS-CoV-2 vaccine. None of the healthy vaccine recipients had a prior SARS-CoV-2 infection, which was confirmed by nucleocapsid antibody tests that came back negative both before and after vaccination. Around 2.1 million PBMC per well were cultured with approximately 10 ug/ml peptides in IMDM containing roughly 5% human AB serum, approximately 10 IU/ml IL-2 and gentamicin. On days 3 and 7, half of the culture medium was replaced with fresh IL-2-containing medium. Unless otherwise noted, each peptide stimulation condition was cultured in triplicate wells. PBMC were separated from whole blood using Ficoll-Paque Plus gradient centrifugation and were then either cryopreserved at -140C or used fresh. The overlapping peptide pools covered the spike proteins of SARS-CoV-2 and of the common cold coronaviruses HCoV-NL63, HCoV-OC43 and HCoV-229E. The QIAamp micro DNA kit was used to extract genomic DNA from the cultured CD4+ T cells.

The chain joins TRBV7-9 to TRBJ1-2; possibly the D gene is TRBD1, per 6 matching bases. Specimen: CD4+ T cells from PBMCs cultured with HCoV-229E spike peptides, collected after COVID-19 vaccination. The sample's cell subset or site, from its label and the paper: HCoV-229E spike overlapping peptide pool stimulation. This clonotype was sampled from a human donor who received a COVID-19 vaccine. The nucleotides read TGTGCCAGCAGTTCCGGACAGACCTATGGCTACACCTTC. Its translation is CASSSGQTYGYTF.